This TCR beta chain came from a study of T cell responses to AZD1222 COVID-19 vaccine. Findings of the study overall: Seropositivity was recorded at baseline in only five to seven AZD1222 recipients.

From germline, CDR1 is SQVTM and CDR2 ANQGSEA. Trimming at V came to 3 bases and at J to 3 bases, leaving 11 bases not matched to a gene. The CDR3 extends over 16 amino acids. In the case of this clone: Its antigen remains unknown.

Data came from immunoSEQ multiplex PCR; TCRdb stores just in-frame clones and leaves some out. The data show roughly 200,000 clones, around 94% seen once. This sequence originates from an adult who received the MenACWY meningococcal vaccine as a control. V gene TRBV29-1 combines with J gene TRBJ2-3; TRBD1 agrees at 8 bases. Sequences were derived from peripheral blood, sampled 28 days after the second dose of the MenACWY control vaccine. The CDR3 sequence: CSVDRGRGLLTDTQYF. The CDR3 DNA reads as TGCAGCGTTGATCGTGGCAGGGGGCTCTTGACAGATACGCAGTATTTT.